This entry concerns a single TCR beta chain. This clone was counted a few times. No antigen is known for it. The input lacks base qualities; no much larger clone sits a single base away. The data derive from a study of metastatic and nonmetastatic thyroid tumors (dated by TCRdb to 2020 to 2021). About the investigation overall: Repertoires were compared across peripheral blood and tumor or nodule tissue samples from malignant and benign thyroid patients. Study-wide findings and limitations: In both blood and tumor samples, malignant tumors were reported to have significantly higher TCR beta diversity than benign nodules.

Library generation was performed with PCR. TCRdb lists the instrument as Illumina HiSeq 4000. High-throughput sequencing was used to profile the TCR beta-chain CDR3 region of each patient. Per the original workflow: The researchers built a classifier to tell apart papillary thyroid cancer patients with distant metastasis, based on CDR3 differences among clinicopathological groups. The Shannon index was used to measure repertoire diversity, and the Morisita-Horn index was used to measure how similar tumor and blood repertoires were. TCRdb reran the public reads through fastp at Q25 and MiXCR, keeping productive beta chains. The V and J calls shown here were made by TCRdb, not taken from the authors' results. Across this sample there are 30,000 to 35,000 clones, with more than 15% seen only once. The ten largest clonotypes hold under 7% of the sample. Reading the germline V gene gives CDR1 MNHNS and CDR2 SASEGT. The CDR3 numbers 14 residues from cysteine through phenylalanine. This entry keeps only the CDR3 DNA: 42 bases, framed from base 1. The germline ends are 18 bases apart after V is trimmed by 4 bases and J by 8 bases.

No treatment had been received by any patient before thyroid surgery. Using T-cell receptor beta sequencing, the researchers looked back retrospectively at clinical samples from patients, gathered between about 2012 and 2019. The sequencing input was blood. This clonotype originated in a female donor with papillary thyroid cancer or a benign thyroid nodule (not recorded which). Some clones in this sample may be carry-over from other donors' samples. The chain is assembled from TRBV6-1 and TRBJ2-7; too little of a D gene remains to name it. The CDR3 reads CASSAGPSWVKQYF. The nucleotide sequence is TGTGCCAGCAGTGCGGGCCCCTCGTGGGTCAAGCAGTACTTC.